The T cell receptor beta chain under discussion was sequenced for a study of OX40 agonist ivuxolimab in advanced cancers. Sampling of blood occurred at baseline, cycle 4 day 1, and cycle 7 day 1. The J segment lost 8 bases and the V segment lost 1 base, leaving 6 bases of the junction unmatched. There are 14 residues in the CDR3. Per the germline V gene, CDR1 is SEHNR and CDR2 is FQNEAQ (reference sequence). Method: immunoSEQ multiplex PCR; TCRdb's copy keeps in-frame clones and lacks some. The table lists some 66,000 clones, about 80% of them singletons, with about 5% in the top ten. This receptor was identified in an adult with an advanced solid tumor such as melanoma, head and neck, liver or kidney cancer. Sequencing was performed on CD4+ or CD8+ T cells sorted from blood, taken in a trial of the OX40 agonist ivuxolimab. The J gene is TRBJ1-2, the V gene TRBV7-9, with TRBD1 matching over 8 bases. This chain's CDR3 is CASSLGTGTQGYTF. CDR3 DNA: TGTGCCAGCAGCTTAGGGACAGGGACGCAGGGCTACACCTTC.